This T cell receptor (beta chain) appears in the sequencing data of a study of CD8 T cells in Susac syndrome. On the study more broadly: Blood was drawn from patients with Susac syndrome. At that point, they were therapy-naive, on corticosteroids, or on intravenous immunoglobulin alone. Study-wide findings and caveats: Susac-specific public clones were found in both the total CD8+ and the CD8+ TEMRA repertoires, with sixteen in the former and roughly 5 in the latter.

Reverse transcription used roughly 0.45 to 1 ug RNA and random hexamers. An immunoSEQ multiplex PCR amplified TCR beta CDR3 over 54 Vbeta and 13 Jbeta. TCRdb used MiXCR to reprocess the immunoSEQ multiplex PCR reads, holding one entry per CDR3 protein. The profile shows 92,000 or so distinct CDR3 sequences, roughly 96% of them singletons. Of note for this clonotype: The antigen is unknown.

The CDR3 is 16 residues long. Germline CDR1 reads SGHNT; CDR2 reads YYREEE (reference sequence). V lost 4 bases, J lost 2 bases, and 9 bases stayed unmatched. The sequence was obtained from a human donor with Susac syndrome. V and J are TRBV5-4 and TRBJ2-3; 8 nucleotides match TRBD2. Material for sequencing was CD8+ T cells from PBMCs. The CDR3 reads CASSREGEPDTDTQYF. DNA of the CDR3: TGTGCCAGCAGCCGGGAGGGGGAGCCAGACACAGATACGCAGTATTTT.